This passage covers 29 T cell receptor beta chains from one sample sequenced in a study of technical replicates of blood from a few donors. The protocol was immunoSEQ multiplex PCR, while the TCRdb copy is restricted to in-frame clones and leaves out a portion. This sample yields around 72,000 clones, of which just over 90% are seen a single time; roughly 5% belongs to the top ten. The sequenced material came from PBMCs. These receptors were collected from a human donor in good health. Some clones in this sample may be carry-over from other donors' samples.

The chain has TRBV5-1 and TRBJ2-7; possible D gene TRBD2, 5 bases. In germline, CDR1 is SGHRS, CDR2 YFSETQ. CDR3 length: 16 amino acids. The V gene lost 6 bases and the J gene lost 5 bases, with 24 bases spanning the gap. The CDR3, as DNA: TGCGCCAGCACTCGTTCTCCGGGCGGAGGCGCGGACGAGCAGTACTTC. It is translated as CASTRSPGGGADEQYF.

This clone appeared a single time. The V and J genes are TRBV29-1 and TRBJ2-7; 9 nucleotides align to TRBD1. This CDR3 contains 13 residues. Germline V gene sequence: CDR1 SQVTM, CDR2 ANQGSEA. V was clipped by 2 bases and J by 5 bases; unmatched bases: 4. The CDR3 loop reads CSVERDREHEQYF. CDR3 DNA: TGCAGCGTTGAAAGGGACAGGGAACACGAGCAGTACTTC.

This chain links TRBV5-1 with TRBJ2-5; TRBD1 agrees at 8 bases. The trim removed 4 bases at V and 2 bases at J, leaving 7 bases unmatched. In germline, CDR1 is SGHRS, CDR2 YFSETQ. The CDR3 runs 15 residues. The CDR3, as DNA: TGCGCCAGCAGCCTTTTAAGGACAGGGCAAGAGACCCAGTACTTC. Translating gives CASSLLRTGQETQYF.

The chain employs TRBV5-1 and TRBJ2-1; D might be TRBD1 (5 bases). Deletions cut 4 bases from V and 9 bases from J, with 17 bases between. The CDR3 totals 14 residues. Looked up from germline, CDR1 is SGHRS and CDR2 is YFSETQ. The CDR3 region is CASSLLEKGFEQFF. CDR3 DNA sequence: TGCGCCAGCAGCCTTCTAGAGAAGGGGTTTGAGCAGTTCTTC.

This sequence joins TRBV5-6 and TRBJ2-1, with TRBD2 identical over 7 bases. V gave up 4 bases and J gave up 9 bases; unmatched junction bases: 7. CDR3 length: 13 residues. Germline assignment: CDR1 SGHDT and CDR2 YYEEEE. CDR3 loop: CASSRLAGGEQFF. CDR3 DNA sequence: TGTGCCAGCAGCCGACTAGCCGGGGGTGAGCAGTTCTTC. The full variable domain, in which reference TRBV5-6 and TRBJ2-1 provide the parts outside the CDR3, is DAGVTQSPTHLIKTRGQQVTLRCSPKSGHDTVSWYQQALGQGPQFIFQYYEEEERQRGNFPDRFSGHQFPNYSSELNVNALLLGDSALYLCASSRLAGGEQFFGPGTRLTVL.

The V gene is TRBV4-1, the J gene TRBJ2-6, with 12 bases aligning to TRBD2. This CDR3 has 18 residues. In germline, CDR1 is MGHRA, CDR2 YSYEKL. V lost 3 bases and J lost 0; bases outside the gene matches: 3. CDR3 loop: CASSQGLAGFSGANVLTF. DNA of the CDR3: TGCGCCAGCAGCCAGGGACTAGCGGGTTTCTCTGGGGCCAACGTCCTGACTTTC.

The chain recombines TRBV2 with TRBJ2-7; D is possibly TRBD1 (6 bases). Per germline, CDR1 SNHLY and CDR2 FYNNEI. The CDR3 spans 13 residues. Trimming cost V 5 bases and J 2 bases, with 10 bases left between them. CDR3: CASSRTDPYEQYF. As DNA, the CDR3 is TGTGCCAGCAGTAGGACAGATCCCTACGAGCAGTACTTC.

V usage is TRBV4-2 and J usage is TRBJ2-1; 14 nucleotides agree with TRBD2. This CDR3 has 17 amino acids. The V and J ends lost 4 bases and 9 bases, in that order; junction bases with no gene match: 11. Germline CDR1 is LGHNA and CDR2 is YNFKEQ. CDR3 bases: TGTGCCAGCAGCCCTACGGGGACTAGCGGGAGTTTGGGTGAGCAGTTCTTC. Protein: CASSPTGTSGSLGEQFF.

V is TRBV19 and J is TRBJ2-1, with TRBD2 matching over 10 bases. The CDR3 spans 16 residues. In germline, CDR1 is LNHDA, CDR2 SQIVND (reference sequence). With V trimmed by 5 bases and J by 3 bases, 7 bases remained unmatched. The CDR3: CASSFSGRALYNEQFF. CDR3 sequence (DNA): TGTGCCAGTAGTTTCAGCGGGAGGGCCCTCTACAATGAGCAGTTCTTC.

The CDR3 DNA is TGTGCCAGCAGCCTGGCGGGAGGGGAGACCCAGTACTTC. This encodes CASSLAGGETQYF. The J gene is TRBJ2-5, the V gene TRBV7-8, with TRBD2 matching over 9 bases. The V gene's germline CDR1 is SGHVS and CDR2 FQNEAQ. This CDR3 has 13 residues. V was pared by 5 bases and J by 5 bases, with 3 bases of the junction left unmatched.

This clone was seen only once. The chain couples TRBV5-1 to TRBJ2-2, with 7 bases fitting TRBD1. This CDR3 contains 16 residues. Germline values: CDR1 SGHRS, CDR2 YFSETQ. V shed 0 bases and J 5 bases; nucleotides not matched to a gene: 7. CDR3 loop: CASSLEGAGRTGELFF. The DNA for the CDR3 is TGCGCCAGCAGCTTGGAGGGGGCGGGTCGGACCGGGGAGCTGTTTTTT.

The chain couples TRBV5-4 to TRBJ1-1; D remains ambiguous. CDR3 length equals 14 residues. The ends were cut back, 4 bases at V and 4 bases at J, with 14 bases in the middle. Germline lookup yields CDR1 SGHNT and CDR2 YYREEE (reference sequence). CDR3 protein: CASSDRSRGTEAFF. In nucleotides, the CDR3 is TGTGCCAGCAGCGACCGATCACGGGGCACTGAAGCTTTCTTT.

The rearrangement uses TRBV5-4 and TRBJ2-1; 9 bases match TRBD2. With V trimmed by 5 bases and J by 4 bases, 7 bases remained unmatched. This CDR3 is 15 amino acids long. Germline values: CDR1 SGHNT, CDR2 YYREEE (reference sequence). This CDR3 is CASREAGGPYNEQFF. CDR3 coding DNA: TGTGCCAGCAGGGAAGCGGGGGGACCGTACAATGAGCAGTTCTTC.

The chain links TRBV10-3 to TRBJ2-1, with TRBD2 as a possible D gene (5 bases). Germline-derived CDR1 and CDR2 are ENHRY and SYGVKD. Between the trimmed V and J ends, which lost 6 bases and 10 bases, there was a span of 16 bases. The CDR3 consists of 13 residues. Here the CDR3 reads CAISTDSAWEQFF. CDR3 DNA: TGTGCCATCAGCACGGACTCTGCCTGGGAGCAGTTCTTC.

The CDR3 DNA sequence: TGTGCCAGCAGCCCCGGGACAGGGGATCCTTATACGCAGTATTTT. It is translated as CASSPGTGDPYTQYF. The chain has TRBV7-9 and TRBJ2-3, with 10 bases fitting TRBD1. This CDR3 is 15 amino acids long. Germline CDR1 SEHNR, CDR2 FQNEAQ (reference sequence). J lost 7 bases, V lost 5 bases, and 9 bases had no gene match.

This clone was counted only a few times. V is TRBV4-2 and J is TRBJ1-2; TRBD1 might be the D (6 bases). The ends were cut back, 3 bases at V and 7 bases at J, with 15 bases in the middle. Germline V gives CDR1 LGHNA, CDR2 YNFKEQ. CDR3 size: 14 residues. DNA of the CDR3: TGTGCCAGCAGCCAGCCGGGACAACGGGTTGGCTACACCTTC. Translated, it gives CASSQPGQRVGYTF.

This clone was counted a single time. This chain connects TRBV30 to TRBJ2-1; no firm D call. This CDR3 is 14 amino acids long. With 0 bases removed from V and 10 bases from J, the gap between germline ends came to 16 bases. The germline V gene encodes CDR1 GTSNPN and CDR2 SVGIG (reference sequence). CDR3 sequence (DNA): TGTGCCTGGAGTGTAGTAGTTAGCCAAAAAGAGCAGTTCTTC. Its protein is CAWSVVVSQKEQFF.

In DNA form, the CDR3 reads TGTGCCAGCAGTTACGGTACGGGGAGCTCCTACGAGCAGTACTTC. As protein: CASSYGTGSSYEQYF. The chain carries TRBV6-5 and TRBJ2-7, with D perhaps TRBD2 (5 bases). Trimming stripped 2 bases from V and 0 bases from J, with 11 bases between. The CDR3 sequence is 15 residues long. Germline CDR1 and CDR2: MNHEY and SVGAGI.

In DNA, the CDR3 is TGTGCCAGCAGCTACATTGTCGGGCGGGGGACTGAAGCTTTCTTT. Translating it yields CASSYIVGRGTEAFF. The chain joins TRBV7-9 to TRBJ1-1, with a tentative D call TRBD1 (5 bases). Trimming removed 4 bases from V and 5 bases from J, with 17 bases in between. This CDR3 has 15 amino acids. CDR1 is SEHNR, CDR2 FQNEAQ, per germline (reference sequence).

The CDR3 nucleotides are TGTGCCAGCAGCTTGGTCAGGAATTCACCCCTCCACTTT. It codes for CASSLVRNSPLHF. The chain uses TRBV5-4 and TRBJ1-6; D is unresolved. The CDR3 has 13 amino acids. Trimming shortened V by 0 bases and J by 7 bases, and 5 bases separated the two germline ends. The V gene's germline CDR1 is SGHNT and CDR2 YYREEE (reference sequence). Full variable domain (missing parts from reference TRBV5-4 and TRBJ1-6): ETGVTQSPTHLIKTRGQQVTLRCSSQSGHNTVSWYQQALGQGPQFIFQYYREEENGRGNFPPRFSGLQFPNYSSELNVNALELDDSALYLCASSLVRNSPLHFGNGTRLTVT.

CDR3 bases: TGTGCCAGCAGTTACCCCAACCGCGATAGACAAGGCTACACCTTC. The encoded protein is CASSYPNRDRQGYTF. This sequence joins TRBV6-6 and TRBJ1-2; no firm D call. The CDR3 is made up of 15 amino acids. V gave up 2 bases and J gave up 8 bases, with 18 bases separating them. The germline gives CDR1 MNHNY, CDR2 SVGAGI (reference sequence).

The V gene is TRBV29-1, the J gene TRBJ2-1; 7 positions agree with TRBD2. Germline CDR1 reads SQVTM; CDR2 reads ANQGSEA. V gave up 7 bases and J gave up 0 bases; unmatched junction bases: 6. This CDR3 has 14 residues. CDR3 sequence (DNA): TGCAGCGCTCTAGCGGCACGCTCCTACAATGAGCAGTTCTTC. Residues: CSALAARSYNEQFF.

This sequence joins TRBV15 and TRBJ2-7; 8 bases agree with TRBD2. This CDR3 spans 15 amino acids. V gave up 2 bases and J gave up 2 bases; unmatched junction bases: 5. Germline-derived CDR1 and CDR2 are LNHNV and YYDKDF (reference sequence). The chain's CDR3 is CATSRQPGGAYEQYF. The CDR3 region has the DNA TGTGCCACCAGCAGACAACCGGGAGGGGCCTACGAGCAGTACTTC.

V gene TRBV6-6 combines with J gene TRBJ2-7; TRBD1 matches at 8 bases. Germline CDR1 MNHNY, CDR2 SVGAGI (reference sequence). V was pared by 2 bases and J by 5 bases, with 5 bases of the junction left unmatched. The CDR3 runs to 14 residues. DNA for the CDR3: TGTGCCAGCAGTTACGCAGGGACAGGCAACGAGCAGTACTTC. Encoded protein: CASSYAGTGNEQYF.

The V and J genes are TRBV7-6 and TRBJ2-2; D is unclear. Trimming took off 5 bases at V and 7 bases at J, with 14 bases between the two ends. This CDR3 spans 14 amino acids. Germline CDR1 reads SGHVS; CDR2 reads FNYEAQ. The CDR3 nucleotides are TGTGCCAGCAGCAAACCTGGGCTGGGCGGGGAGCTGTTTTTT. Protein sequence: CASSKPGLGGELFF.

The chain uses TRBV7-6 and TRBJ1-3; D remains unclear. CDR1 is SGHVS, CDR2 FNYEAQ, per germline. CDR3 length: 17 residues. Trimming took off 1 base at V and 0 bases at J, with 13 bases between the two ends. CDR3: CASSLVFQVPSGNTIYF. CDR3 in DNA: TGTGCCAGCAGCTTAGTTTTCCAGGTTCCCTCTGGAAACACCATATATTTT.

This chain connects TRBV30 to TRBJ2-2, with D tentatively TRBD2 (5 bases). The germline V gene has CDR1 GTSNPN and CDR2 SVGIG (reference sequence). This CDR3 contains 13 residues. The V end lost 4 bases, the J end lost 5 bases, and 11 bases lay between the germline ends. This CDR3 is CAWNEGSTGELFF. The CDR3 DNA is TGTGCCTGGAACGAAGGGAGTACCGGGGAGCTGTTTTTT.

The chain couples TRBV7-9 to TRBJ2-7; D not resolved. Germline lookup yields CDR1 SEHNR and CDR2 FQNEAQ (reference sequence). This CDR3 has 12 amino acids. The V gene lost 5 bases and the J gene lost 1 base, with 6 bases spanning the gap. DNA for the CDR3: TGTGCCAGCAGCATACAGTCCTACGAGCAGTACTTC. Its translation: CASSIQSYEQYF.

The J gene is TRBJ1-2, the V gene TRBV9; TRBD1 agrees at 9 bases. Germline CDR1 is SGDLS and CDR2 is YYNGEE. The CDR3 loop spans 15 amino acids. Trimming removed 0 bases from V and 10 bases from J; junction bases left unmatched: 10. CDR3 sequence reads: CASSVDGGRTGDYTF. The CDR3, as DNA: TGTGCCAGCAGCGTAGATGGAGGGAGGACAGGGGACTACACCTTC.